These 8 T cell receptor beta chains were all obtained from the same sample, sequenced in a study of Tregs in tolerant kidney transplant recipients (dated by TCRdb to about 2019). The library was produced with the immunoSEQ multiplex PCR assay. The immuneACCESS repertoire file appears here via TCRdb, limited to in-frame rearrangements. These files lack a portion of the clones; in checked studies, under half of the deficit traces to unresolved V genes, and the cause of the others is not known. The sample yields 240,000 or so clones; around 82% were counted once. The ten largest make up around 0.6% of the sample. The sample comprised CD4+ T cells from blood. The source of these receptors is a human donor in good health.

The V gene is TRBV11-2, the J gene TRBJ2-5; 11 nucleotides align to TRBD2. V dropped 4 bases and J dropped 5; count of bases not matched to a gene: 3. Germline V gives CDR1 SGHAT, CDR2 FQNNGV. This CDR3 comprises 14 residues. The CDR3 DNA is TGTGCCAGCAGCTCCAGACTAGCGGGGGAGACCCAGTACTTC. As protein: CASSSRLAGETQYF.

The chain uses TRBV6-5 and TRBJ2-7; D ambiguous. The V end lost 2 bases, the J end lost 7 bases, and 12 bases lay between the germline ends. Looked up from germline, CDR1 is MNHEY and CDR2 is SVGAGI. The CDR3 has 13 residues. The CDR3 DNA follows: TGTGCCAGCAGTTACGAAGCCGCGAGGGAGCAGTACTTC. This gives the protein CASSYEAAREQYF.

The chain uses TRBV12-2 and TRBJ1-6; the DNA was not compared with TRBD1, the D call given in the table. TRBV12-2 is marked as a pseudogene. The length of the CDR3 is 19 residues. The CDR3 coding sequence is TGTGCAAGTCGCTTAGTTAGGACAGGGGTCTCCATGCCTGATTCACCCCTCCACTTT. Encoded protein: CASRLVRTGVSMPDSPLHF.

In its sample, this clone was seen a few times. The chain joins TRBV6-5 to TRBJ2-5; tentatively, D is TRBD1 (6 bases). Trimming took off 3 bases at V and 1 base at J, with 9 bases between the two ends. From germline, CDR1 is MNHEY and CDR2 SVGAGI. The CDR3 contains 14 residues. CDR3 in amino acids: CASSYTGRQETQYF. The CDR3 nucleotides read TGTGCCAGCAGTTATACAGGGCGCCAAGAGACCCAGTACTTC.

On this clone: Other DNA sequences from this sample encode an identical CDR3 as well. V usage is TRBV5-1 and J usage is TRBJ2-7, with 7 nucleotides matching TRBD1. J gave up 4 bases and V 3 bases, and 1 base lay outside the gene matches. The CDR3 spans 12 residues. Germline V lookup: CDR1 SGHRS, CDR2 YFSETQ. The DNA of the CDR3 is TGCGCCAGCAGCTCACAGGGGTACGAGCAGTACTTC. As protein: CASSSQGYEQYF. Full variable domain (remainder filled in from reference TRBV5-1 and TRBJ2-7): KAGVTQTPRYLIKTRGQQVTLSCSPISGHRSVSWYQQTPGQGLQFLFEYFSETQRNKGNFPGRFSGRQFSNSRSEMNVSTLELGDSALYLCASSSQGYEQYFGPGTRLTVT.

This chain joins TRBV5-4 and TRBJ1-1; a possible D gene is TRBD1 (5 bases). The CDR3 extends over 14 amino acids. Trimming took off 0 bases at V and 3 bases at J, with 9 bases between the two ends. Germline CDR1 and CDR2: SGHNT and YYREEE (reference sequence). CDR3 in DNA: TGTGCCAGCAGCTTGGATAGGGACTACACTGAAGCTTTCTTT. Amino acids: CASSLDRDYTEAFF.

The chain couples TRBV30 to TRBJ2-5; 12 nucleotides agree with TRBD1. CDR3 length equals 14 residues. With 1 base clipped from V and 5 bases from J, the junction kept 2 bases outside the gene matches. Per the germline V gene, CDR1 is GTSNPN and CDR2 is SVGIG (reference sequence). CDR3 region: CAWSAGTGGETQYF. DNA of the CDR3: TGTGCCTGGAGTGCCGGGACAGGGGGCGAGACCCAGTACTTC.

This clone has more than one count but fewer than ten. The sample contains more than one DNA sequence encoding this CDR3. V is TRBV6-6 and J is TRBJ1-2, with D perhaps matching TRBD1 (6 bases). The CDR3 totals 14 residues. Looked up from germline, CDR1 is MNHNY and CDR2 is SVGAGI (reference sequence). V was pared by 0 bases and J by 2 bases, with 7 bases between. The CDR3 region has the DNA TGTGCCAGCAGTTACTCAGGGGGGAACTATGGCTACACCTTC. Translating gives CASSYSGGNYGYTF.